A selection of T cell receptor beta chains follows, all from one sample in a study of beta chain features in type 1 diabetes. Only in-frame clones appear in the TCRdb table, and some are missing; sequencing was by immunoSEQ multiplex PCR. The sample lists over 650,000 clones, over 11% occurring once. Sequencing was performed on naive CD4+ T cells from blood. Source of these receptors: a man aged 18 to 29 with type 1 diabetes. CDR3s leave out the opening cysteine and the closing phenylalanine or tryptophan.

V gene: TRBV11-2; J gene: TRBJ2-1; CDR3 protein: ASSDRGTRPLLQF
V gene: TRBV18; J gene: TRBJ2-7; CDR3 protein: ASSPDRSYEQY
V gene: TRBV15; J gene: TRBJ1-1; CDR3 protein: ATSQTGRNTEAF
V gene: TRBV15; J gene: TRBJ2-3; CDR3 protein: ATSRGLQGGRDDTQY
V gene: TRBV5-1; J gene: TRBJ2-1; CDR3 protein: ASSFGSGREVEQF
V gene: TRBV10-3; J gene: TRBJ2-3; CDR3 protein: AISAAGSSMDTQY
V gene: TRBV2; J gene: TRBJ2-7; CDR3 protein: ASSDQGQGSYEQY
V gene: TRBV2; J gene: TRBJ2-1; CDR3 protein: ASRWGGAGKYNEQF
V gene: TRBV9; J gene: TRBJ2-4; CDR3 protein: ASSVGRGAKNIQY
V gene: TRBV11-2; J gene: TRBJ2-5; CDR3 protein: ASSSLGRETQY
V gene: TRBV18; J gene: TRBJ2-1; CDR3 protein: ASSPMGTSGNNEQF
V gene: TRBV19; J gene: TRBJ2-5; CDR3 protein: ASRGVSSETQY
V gene: TRBV30; J gene: TRBJ2-5; CDR3 protein: AWSVSGRWRAGTQY
V gene: TRBV30; J gene: TRBJ1-1; CDR3 protein: AWVQGAGSTEAF
V gene: TRBV15; J gene: TRBJ1-2; CDR3 protein: ATSRDLRQTLYGYT
V gene: TRBV18; J gene: TRBJ1-1; CDR3 protein: ASSPDETGSQAF
V gene: TRBV5-4; J gene: TRBJ1-2; CDR3 protein: ASSSPDSGNYGYT
V gene: TRBV7-2; J gene: TRBJ1-5; CDR3 protein: ASSWDTLSNQPQH
V gene: TRBV10-3; J gene: TRBJ1-1; CDR3 protein: AISEGNTEAF
V gene: TRBV28; J gene: TRBJ2-3; CDR3 protein: ASSLAGSTDTQY
V gene: TRBV10-3; J gene: TRBJ2-2; CDR3 protein: AISEETSSTGELF
V gene: TRBV30; J gene: TRBJ2-1; CDR3 protein: AWSVPHEQF
V gene: TRBV7-2; J gene: TRBJ1-1; CDR3 protein: ASSLGAGLNTEAF
V gene: TRBV7-9; J gene: TRBJ2-7; CDR3 protein: ASSSGTGHYEQY
V gene: TRBV9; J gene: TRBJ1-1; CDR3 protein: ASSKLNTEAF
V gene: TRBV28; J gene: TRBJ2-3; CDR3 protein: ASSATSGLILGTDTQY
V gene: TRBV7-2; J gene: TRBJ1-1; CDR3 protein: ASSSRGGSTEAF
V gene: TRBV27; J gene: TRBJ2-5; CDR3 protein: ASSLRLLETQY
V gene: TRBV7-9; J gene: TRBJ1-5; CDR3 protein: ASSRVNQPQH
V gene: TRBV30; J gene: TRBJ2-1; CDR3 protein: AWSGPGQRNEQF
V gene: TRBV11-1; J gene: TRBJ2-7; CDR3 protein: ASSPDRVTYEQY
V gene: TRBV29-1; J gene: TRBJ2-7; CDR3 protein: SVAFGDRAYEQY
V gene: TRBV5-6; J gene: TRBJ2-5; CDR3 protein: ASSLGQLQETQY
V gene: TRBV19; J gene: TRBJ2-3; CDR3 protein: ASSIQGQDTQY
V gene: TRBV11-2; J gene: TRBJ2-1; CDR3 protein: ASSLGRWDSYNEQF
V gene: TRBV11-2; J gene: TRBJ2-2; CDR3 protein: ASSFPNTGELF
V gene: TRBV28; J gene: TRBJ1-2; CDR3 protein: ASGPGANYGYT
V gene: TRBV5-1; J gene: TRBJ2-3; CDR3 protein: ASKGPSTDTQY
V gene: TRBV5-1; J gene: TRBJ2-3; CDR3 protein: ASSRSGSSTDTQY
V gene: TRBV29-1; J gene: TRBJ2-7; CDR3 protein: SVAGTVTYEQY
V gene: TRBV10-3; J gene: TRBJ2-1; CDR3 protein: ATVASGRGLYNEQF
V gene: TRBV20-1; J gene: TRBJ2-4; CDR3 protein: SASNPDLQY
V gene: TRBV30; J gene: TRBJ2-3; CDR3 protein: AWSVNYRTDTQY
V gene: TRBV18; J gene: TRBJ2-7; CDR3 protein: ASSPGQGASYEQY
V gene: TRBV25-1; J gene: TRBJ2-7; CDR3 protein: ASSVGGTGAGEQY
V gene: TRBV5-1; J gene: TRBJ1-2; CDR3 protein: ASSLGAATNYGYT
V gene: TRBV9; J gene: TRBJ1-1; CDR3 protein: ASSVSGQPKNTEAF
V gene: TRBV29-1; J gene: TRBJ1-1; CDR3 protein: SVFSPGTPNTEAF
V gene: TRBV5-1; J gene: TRBJ2-3; CDR3 protein: ASSHGQLTDTQY
V gene: TRBV29-1; J gene: TRBJ2-4; CDR3 protein: SVVRGSAIRGKNIQY
V gene: TRBV5-4; J gene: TRBJ2-3; CDR3 protein: ASSPLRTKGTDTQY
V gene: TRBV25-1; J gene: TRBJ1-3; CDR3 protein: ASSAVGEGSRNTIY
V gene: TRBV18; J gene: TRBJ1-3; CDR3 protein: ASSPREGANSGNTIY
V gene: TRBV5-4; J gene: TRBJ2-1; CDR3 protein: ASSSVLAGSSYNEQF
V gene: TRBV29-1; J gene: TRBJ1-1; CDR3 protein: SVEIRANTEAF
V gene: TRBV25-1; J gene: TRBJ2-5; CDR3 protein: ASSEIAGEGQETQY